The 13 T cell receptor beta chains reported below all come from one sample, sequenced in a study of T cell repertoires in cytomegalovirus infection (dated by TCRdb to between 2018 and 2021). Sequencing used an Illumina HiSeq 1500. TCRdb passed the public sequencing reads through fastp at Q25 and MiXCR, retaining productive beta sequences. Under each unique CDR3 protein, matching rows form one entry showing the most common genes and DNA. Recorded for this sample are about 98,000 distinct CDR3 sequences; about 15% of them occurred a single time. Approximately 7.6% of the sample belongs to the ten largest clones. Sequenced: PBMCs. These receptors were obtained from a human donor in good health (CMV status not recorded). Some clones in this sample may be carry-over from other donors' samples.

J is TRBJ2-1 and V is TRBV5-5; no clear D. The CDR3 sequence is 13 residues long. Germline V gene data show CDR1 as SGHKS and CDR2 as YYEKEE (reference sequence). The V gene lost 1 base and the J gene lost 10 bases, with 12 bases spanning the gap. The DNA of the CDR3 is TGTGCCAGCAGCTTGTATCCGACGCGAGAGCAGTTCTTC. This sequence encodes CASSLYPTREQFF.

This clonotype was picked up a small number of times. CDR3 in amino acids: CASSLGGILYEQYF. The CDR3 DNA reads as TGTGCCAGCAGCTTAGGAGGCATCCTCTACGAGCAGTACTTC. The chain employs TRBV7-2 and TRBJ2-7; D is unclear. V was trimmed by 1 base and J by 3 bases, leaving 10 bases between them. The germline CDR1 and CDR2 sequences are SGHTA and FQGNSA. CDR3 length: 14 residues.

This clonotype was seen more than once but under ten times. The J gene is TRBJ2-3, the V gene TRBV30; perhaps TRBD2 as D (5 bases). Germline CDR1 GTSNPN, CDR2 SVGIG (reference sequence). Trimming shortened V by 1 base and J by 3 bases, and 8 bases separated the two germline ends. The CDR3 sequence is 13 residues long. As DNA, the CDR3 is TGTGCCTGGAGTGCGGGGAAGACAGATACGCAGTATTTT. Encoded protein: CAWSAGKTDTQYF.

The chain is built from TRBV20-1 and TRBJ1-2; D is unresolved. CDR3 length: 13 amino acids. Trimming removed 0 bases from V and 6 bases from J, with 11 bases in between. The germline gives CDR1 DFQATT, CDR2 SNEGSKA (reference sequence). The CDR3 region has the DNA TGCAGTGCTAGAGATAGGTCAGTAGATGGCTACACCTTC. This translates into CSARDRSVDGYTF.

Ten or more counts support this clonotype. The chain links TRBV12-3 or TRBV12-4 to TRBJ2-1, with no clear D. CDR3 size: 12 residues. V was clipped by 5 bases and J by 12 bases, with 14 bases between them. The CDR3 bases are TGTGCCAGCAGTGCCCCAGTAGGTGGGCAGTTCTTC. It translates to CASSAPVGGQFF.

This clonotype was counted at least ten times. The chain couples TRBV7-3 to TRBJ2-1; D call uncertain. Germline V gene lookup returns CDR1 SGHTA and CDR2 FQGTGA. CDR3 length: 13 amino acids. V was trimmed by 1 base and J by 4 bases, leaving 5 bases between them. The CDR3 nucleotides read TGTGCCAGCAGCTTAAACCTTTACAATGAGCAGTTCTTC. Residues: CASSLNLYNEQFF.

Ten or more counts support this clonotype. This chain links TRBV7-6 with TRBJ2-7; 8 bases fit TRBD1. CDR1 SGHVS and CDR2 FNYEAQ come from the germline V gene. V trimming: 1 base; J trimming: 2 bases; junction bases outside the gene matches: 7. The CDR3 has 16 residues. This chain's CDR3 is CASSLGQGRSTYEQYF. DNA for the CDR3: TGTGCCAGCAGCTTAGGACAGGGGCGAAGCACCTACGAGCAGTACTTC.

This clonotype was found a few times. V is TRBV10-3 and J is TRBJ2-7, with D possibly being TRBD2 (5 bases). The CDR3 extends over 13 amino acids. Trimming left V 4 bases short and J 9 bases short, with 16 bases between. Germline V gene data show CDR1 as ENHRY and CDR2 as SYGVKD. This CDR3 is CAISVEGWTTQYF. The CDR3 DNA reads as TGTGCCATCAGTGTCGAGGGCTGGACCACGCAGTACTTC.

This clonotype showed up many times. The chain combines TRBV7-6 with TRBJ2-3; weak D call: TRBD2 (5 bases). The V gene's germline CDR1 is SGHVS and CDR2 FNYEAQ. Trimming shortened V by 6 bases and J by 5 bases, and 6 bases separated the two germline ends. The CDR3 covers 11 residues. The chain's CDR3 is CASRAVDTQYF. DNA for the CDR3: TGTGCCAGCAGAGCGGTAGATACGCAGTATTTT.

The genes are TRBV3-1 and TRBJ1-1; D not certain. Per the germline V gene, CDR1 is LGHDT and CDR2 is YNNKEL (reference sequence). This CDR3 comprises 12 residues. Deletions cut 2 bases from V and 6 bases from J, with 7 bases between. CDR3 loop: CASSQSSAEAFF. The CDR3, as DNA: TGTGCCAGCAGCCAATCCAGCGCTGAAGCTTTCTTT. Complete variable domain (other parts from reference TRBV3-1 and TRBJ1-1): DTAVSQTPKYLVTQMGNDKSIKCEQNLGHDTMYWYKQDSKKFLKIMFSYNNKELIINETVPNRFSPKSPDKAHLNLHINSLELGDSAVYFCASSQSSAEAFFGQGTRLTVV.

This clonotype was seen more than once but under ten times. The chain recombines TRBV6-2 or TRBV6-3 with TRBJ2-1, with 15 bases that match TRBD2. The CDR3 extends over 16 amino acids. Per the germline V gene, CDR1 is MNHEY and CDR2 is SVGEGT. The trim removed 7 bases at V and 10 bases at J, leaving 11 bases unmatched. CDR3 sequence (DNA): TGTGCCAGCACCCGACGAGGGACTAGCGGGGGGCAGGAGCAGTTCTTC. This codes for CASTRRGTSGGQEQFF.

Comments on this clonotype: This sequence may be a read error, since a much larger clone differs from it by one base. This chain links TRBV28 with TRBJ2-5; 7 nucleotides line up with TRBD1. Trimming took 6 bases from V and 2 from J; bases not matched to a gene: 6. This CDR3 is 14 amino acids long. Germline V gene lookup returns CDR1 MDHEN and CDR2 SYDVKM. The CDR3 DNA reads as TGTGCCAGCAGGTCCGGGACAGTACAAGAGACCCAGTACTTC. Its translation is CASRSGTVQETQYF.

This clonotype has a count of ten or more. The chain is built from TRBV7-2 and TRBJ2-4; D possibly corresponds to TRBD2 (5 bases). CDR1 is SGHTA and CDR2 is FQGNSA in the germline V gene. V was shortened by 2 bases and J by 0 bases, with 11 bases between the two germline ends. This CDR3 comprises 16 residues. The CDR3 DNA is TGTGCCAGCAGCTTAAGCGGCAGCATAGCCAAAAACATTCAGTACTTC. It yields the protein CASSLSGSIAKNIQYF. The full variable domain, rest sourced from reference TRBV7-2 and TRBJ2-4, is GAGVSQSPSNKVTEKGKDVELRCDPISGHTALYWYRQSLGQGLEFLIYFQGNSAPDKSGLPSDRFSAERTGGSVSTLTIQRTQQEDSAVYLCASSLSGSIAKNIQYFGAGTRLSVL.